The present entry profiles one T cell receptor beta chain with its context. The data are from a study of T-cell memory formation after mild COVID-19. TCRdb passed the 5' RACE reads through MiXCR, listing each CDR3 protein once. The top ten hold approximately 25% of the sample, which has 300,000 or so distinct CDR3 sequences, 15% to 20% seen once. Germline CDR1 reads SEHNR; CDR2 reads FQNEAQ (reference sequence). Trimming shortened V by 6 bases and J by 5 bases, and 11 bases separated the two germline ends. This CDR3 contains 12 residues. V gene TRBV7-9 combines with J gene TRBJ2-7; no clear D. This TCR was sampled from a man between 18 and 35 years old who had mild COVID-19 (a few samples of this study predate the infection). Cell type and time point are not known. Sequencing was performed on PBMCs or a T cell subset sorted from them (not recorded which). CDR3 residues: CASSQSGNEQYF. The CDR3 nucleotides are TGTGCCAGCAGTCAATCTGGGAACGAGCAGTACTTC.